This entry lists 28 T cell receptor beta chains sequenced from one sample in a study of CD8 T cells in Susac syndrome. Random hexamers were used to reverse transcribe the RNA input (about 0.5 to 1 ug). One entry per CDR3 protein, called by TCRdb with MiXCR from the immunoSEQ multiplex PCR reads. The data hold about 180,000 distinct CDR3 sequences, with roughly 94% observed a single time. The specimen was CD4+ T cells from PBMCs. These receptors all stem from a human donor with Susac syndrome.

The table lists this clonotype with a count of one. This rearrangement joins TRBV6-1 to TRBJ2-5, with TRBD2 matching 12 bases. The CDR3 has 18 amino acids. The germline CDR1 and CDR2 sequences are MNHNS and SASEGT. The V and J ends lost 6 bases and 5 bases, in that order; junction bases with no gene match: 16. CDR3 sequence reads: CASSPRTRLAGDKETQYF. Written as DNA, the CDR3 is TGTGCCAGCAGCCCTCGCACCCGACTAGCGGGGGATAAGGAGACCCAGTACTTC.

The CDR3 spells CASSYEARPTNEKLFF. The CDR3 DNA sequence: TGTGCCAGCAGTTACGAGGCCAGACCAACTAATGAAAAACTGTTTTTT. J is TRBJ1-4 and V is TRBV6-5; D remains ambiguous. The V gene's germline CDR1 is MNHEY and CDR2 SVGAGI. The V and J ends lost 2 bases and 0 bases respectively, with 10 bases between them. The CDR3 covers 16 residues.

This chain uses TRBV7-2 with TRBJ2-1; the match to TRBD1 covers 8 bases. Germline lookup yields CDR1 SGHTA and CDR2 FQGNSA. V lost 1 base, J lost 8 bases, and 7 bases stayed unmatched. The CDR3 runs to 15 residues. Here the CDR3 DNA reads TGTGCCAGCAGCTTAGGAGGGACAGGTTTCGATGAGCAGTTCTTC. Its protein product is CASSLGGTGFDEQFF.

The chain combines TRBV4-2 with TRBJ2-7, with TRBD2 matching 8 bases. The CDR3 contains 18 residues. The V gene end was trimmed by 0 bases and the J gene end by 4 bases; junction bases not matched to a gene: 14. Germline assignment: CDR1 LGHNA and CDR2 YNFKEQ. For the CDR3, the DNA is TGTGCCAGCAGCCAAGATGGGCAGGATAGCGGGGTGGGGTACGAGCAGTACTTC. Encoded protein: CASSQDGQDSGVGYEQYF.

The chain recombines TRBV11-2 with TRBJ2-7; 9 nucleotides match TRBD1. In germline, CDR1 is SGHAT, CDR2 FQNNGV. The CDR3 is 14 residues long. V was clipped by 1 base and J by 6 bases; unmatched bases: 4. CDR3 nucleotide sequence: TGTGCCAGCAGCTTAGGGGACAGGGTGGGCGAGCAGTACTTC. Protein sequence: CASSLGDRVGEQYF.

This chain links TRBV5-4 with TRBJ1-1; no clear D. The CDR3 runs 14 residues. V was cut by 4 bases and J by 5 bases, with 15 bases left in between. The germline gives CDR1 SGHNT, CDR2 YYREEE (reference sequence). The CDR3 DNA follows: TGTGCCAGCAGCCGGCCTGAGGGCGATACTGAAGCTTTCTTT. It is translated as CASSRPEGDTEAFF. The variable domain in full, with the rest retrieved from reference TRBV5-4 and TRBJ1-1, is ETGVTQSPTHLIKTRGQQVTLRCSSQSGHNTVSWYQQALGQGPQFIFQYYREEENGRGNFPPRFSGLQFPNYSSELNVNALELDDSALYLCASSRPEGDTEAFFGQGTRLTVV.

In DNA form, the CDR3 reads TGTGCCAGCAGCACCGGTGGCGGTAGCGGGGGGCAAGAGACCCAGTACTTC. Amino acid sequence: CASSTGGGSGGQETQYF. V is TRBV7-9 and J is TRBJ2-5; TRBD2 aligns across 10 bases. The CDR3 length is 17 residues. Germline CDR1 is SEHNR and CDR2 is FQNEAQ (reference sequence). V lost 5 bases and J lost 2; bases outside the gene matches: 11.

V usage is TRBV20-1 and J usage is TRBJ2-3, with TRBD2 identical over 7 bases. Germline CDR1 and CDR2: DFQATT and SNEGSKA (reference sequence). CDR3 length equals 14 residues. V was pared by 3 bases and J by 6 bases, with 9 bases of the junction left unmatched. The CDR3 protein is CSARGGMTIDTQYF. In DNA form, the CDR3 reads TGCAGTGCTAGGGGAGGGATGACTATTGATACGCAGTATTTT.

This chain connects TRBV9 to TRBJ1-2, with D possibly TRBD1 on 5 matching bases. With 0 bases removed from V and 5 bases from J, the gap between germline ends came to 23 bases. This CDR3 comprises 18 residues. Germline CDR1 is SGDLS and CDR2 is YYNGEE. The CDR3 DNA follows: TGTGCCAGCAGCGTAGCAGGGACCTGGGGGTATTCCGATTATGGCTACACCTTC. Its protein product is CASSVAGTWGYSDYGYTF. Complete variable domain (other parts from reference TRBV9 and TRBJ1-2): DSGVTQTPKHLITATGQRVTLRCSPRSGDLSVYWYQQSLDQGLQFLIQYYNGEERAKGNILERFSAQQFPDLHSELNLSSLELGDSALYFCASSVAGTWGYSDYGYTFGSGTRLTVV.

The J gene is TRBJ2-5, the V gene TRBV2, with a tentative D call TRBD1 (6 bases). This CDR3 contains 13 residues. The V gene's germline CDR1 is SNHLY and CDR2 FYNNEI. V shed 2 bases and J shed 2 bases, with 6 bases lying between them. CDR3 loop: CASSERGQETQYF. CDR3 sequence (DNA): TGTGCCAGCAGTGAAAGGGGGCAAGAGACCCAGTACTTC. The complete variable domain, with remaining parts taken from reference TRBV2 and TRBJ2-5, reads EPEVTQTPSHQVTQMGQEVILRCVPISNHLYFYWYRQILGQKVEFLVSFYNNEISEKSEIFDDQFSVERPDGSNFTLKIRSTKLEDSAMYFCASSERGQETQYFGPGTRLLVL.

The table lists this clonotype with a few counts. This rearrangement joins TRBV20-1 to TRBJ2-2; D remains ambiguous. Deletions cut 3 bases from V and 1 base from J, with 6 bases between. CDR1 and CDR2 (germline): DFQATT, SNEGSKA (reference sequence). CDR3 length: 13 amino acids. The CDR3 bases are TGCAGTGCTAGTAGTCTGAACACCGGGGAGCTGTTTTTT. This codes for CSASSLNTGELFF.

The CDR3 DNA reads TGCGCCAGCAGCCAAGATCAGGACACGGGGTTCTCCTACGAGCAGTACTTC. This sequence encodes CASSQDQDTGFSYEQYF. This sequence joins TRBV4-1 and TRBJ2-7; D may correspond to TRBD1 or TRBD2 (5 bases each). Between the trimmed V and J ends, which lost 0 bases and 0 bases, there was a span of 15 bases. Germline V gene data show CDR1 as MGHRA and CDR2 as YSYEKL. The CDR3 covers 17 residues.

This clonotype was observed a single time. The V call is TRBV20-1, the J call TRBJ2-1; D may be TRBD2 (6 bases). The germline V and J ends were trimmed by 4 bases and 1 base, with 20 bases remaining between them. Germline assignment: CDR1 DFQATT and CDR2 SNEGSKA (reference sequence). The CDR3 is made up of 17 amino acids. The CDR3 nucleotides read TGCAGTGCTAAAAATTGGGTACCCGGGACTTCCTACAATGAGCAGTTCTTC. Amino acids: CSAKNWVPGTSYNEQFF.

The chain employs TRBV12-3 or TRBV12-4 and TRBJ2-3, with a weak D call TRBD2 (5 bases). The CDR3 is made up of 14 amino acids. V lost 5 bases, J lost 6 bases, and 15 bases lay in between. The DNA for the CDR3 is TGTGCCAGCAGTCTCCAGTGGGGAGTGGATACGCAGTATTTT. This translates into CASSLQWGVDTQYF.

The chain employs TRBV29-1 and TRBJ2-5; a weak D match, TRBD2 (5 bases). Germline CDR1 SQVTM, CDR2 ANQGSEA. V lost 6 bases and J lost 3, with 11 bases in between. This CDR3 is built from 12 residues. The CDR3 nucleotides are TGCAGCGTAATGCGGCGGGAAGAGACCCAGTACTTC. Translated, it gives CSVMRREETQYF.

This clonotype was found once. This chain joins TRBV3-1 and TRBJ2-1; tentatively, D is TRBD2 (6 bases). This CDR3 is built from 13 residues. The V gene lost 4 bases and the J gene lost 9 bases, with 13 bases spanning the gap. CDR1 and CDR2 from the germline V gene are LGHDT and YNNKEL (reference sequence). This CDR3 is CASSPVSGSEQFF. CDR3 sequence (DNA): TGTGCCAGCAGCCCAGTTAGCGGTTCTGAGCAGTTCTTC.

The count of this clonotype is one. The rearrangement joins TRBV18 to TRBJ1-2; D call uncertain. Deletions cut 0 bases from V and 8 bases from J, with 13 bases between. This CDR3 has 14 amino acids. Per the germline V gene, CDR1 is KGHSH and CDR2 is LQKENI. The DNA for the CDR3 is TGTGCCAGCTCACCACCTGAGTCTACTAGCGGCTACACCTTC. Translation gives CASSPPESTSGYTF.

The chain couples TRBV2 to TRBJ1-2; D may be TRBD1 (5 bases). The CDR3 loop spans 15 amino acids. Trimming removed 7 bases at V and 5 bases at J, with 20 bases between. CDR1 and CDR2 (germline): SNHLY, FYNNEI. CDR3 DNA sequence: TGTGCCAGCAAGTCGGACGGGACGGGAAATTATGGCTACACCTTC. Translation: CASKSDGTGNYGYTF.

This chain joins TRBV11-3 and TRBJ2-1; tentative D call: TRBD2 (5 bases). Looked up from germline, CDR1 is SGHNT and CDR2 is YENEEA. V was cut by 3 bases and J by 4 bases, with 10 bases left in between. The CDR3 has 14 amino acids. In DNA, the CDR3 is TGTGCCAGCAGCTTTCGGGGAGCTTACAATGAGCAGTTCTTC. Its translation: CASSFRGAYNEQFF.

The chain recombines TRBV30 with TRBJ1-6; TRBD1 is a possible D gene (6 bases). Germline V gene lookup returns CDR1 GTSNPN and CDR2 SVGIG (reference sequence). The V end lost 3 bases, the J end lost 8 bases, and 17 bases lay between the germline ends. There are 15 residues in the CDR3. DNA of the CDR3: TGTGCCTGGAGGATTGCGGGGGGCGAAGATTCACCCCTCCACTTT. It specifies CAWRIAGGEDSPLHF. Complete variable domain (other parts from reference TRBV30 and TRBJ1-6): SQTIHQWPATLVQPVGSPLSLECTVEGTSNPNLYWYRQAAGRGLQLLFYSVGIGQISSEVPQNLSASRPQDRQFILSSKKLLLSDSGFYLCAWRIAGGEDSPLHFGNGTRLTVT.

This clonotype has a handful of counts. V usage is TRBV10-3 and J usage is TRBJ1-2, with 7 bases matching TRBD1. The CDR3 covers 12 residues. CDR1 is ENHRY and CDR2 is SYGVKD in the germline V gene. The V and J ends lost 8 bases and 3 bases, in that order; junction bases with no gene match: 3. CDR3 nucleotide sequence: TGTGCCATCGGTCAGGGGGACTATGGCTACACCTTC. This codes for CAIGQGDYGYTF.

This sequence joins TRBV12-3 or TRBV12-4 and TRBJ2-2; unclear D gene. The V and J ends lost 7 bases and 2 bases respectively, with 8 bases between them. The CDR3 runs to 13 residues. CDR3 sequence reads: CASNSYNTGELFF. In DNA form, the CDR3 reads TGTGCCAGCAACAGCTATAACACCGGGGAGCTGTTTTTT.

Remarks on this clonotype: At one end, the junction sequence differs from germline, possibly due to a read error. V is TRBV3-1 and J is TRBJ1-2, with D possibly being TRBD1 (5 bases). CDR3 length: 12 amino acids. Germline CDR1 reads LGHDT; CDR2 reads YNNKEL (reference sequence). Here the CDR3 DNA reads TGTGCCAGCAGCCAAGGGGAGGGACGGCCGGCCTTC. Amino acid sequence: CASSQGEGRPAF.

CDR3: CAWSRGVSTDTQYF. CDR3 coding DNA: TGTGCCTGGAGTAGGGGGGTTAGCACAGATACGCAGTATTTT. The chain couples TRBV30 to TRBJ2-3; D is perhaps TRBD1 or TRBD2 (6 bases each). Trimming removed 2 bases at V and 0 bases at J, with 9 bases between. Germline CDR1 and CDR2: GTSNPN and SVGIG (reference sequence). This CDR3 has 14 amino acids.

V gene TRBV7-9 combines with J gene TRBJ2-7, with D perhaps assigned TRBD1 or TRBD2 (5 bases each). Germline CDR1 SEHNR, CDR2 FQNEAQ (reference sequence). The CDR3 spans 13 residues. Trimming cost V 5 bases and J 4 bases, with 12 bases left between them. CDR3 coding DNA: TGTGCCAGCAGCCCAGGGACGAAGTACGAGCAGTACTTC. Residues: CASSPGTKYEQYF.

This sequence joins TRBV20-1 and TRBJ1-3; D unclear. The germline V gene has CDR1 DFQATT and CDR2 SNEGSKA (reference sequence). V lost 5 bases to trimming and J lost 0 bases, with 14 bases between them. The CDR3 runs 15 residues. As DNA, the CDR3 is TGCAGTGCTGCGCCGCAGCACCCCTCTGGAAACACCATATATTTT. Translated: CSAAPQHPSGNTIYF.

The V call is TRBV5-1, the J call TRBJ2-3; 8 bases are a match to TRBD2. Germline V gene data show CDR1 as SGHRS and CDR2 as YFSETQ. The CDR3 totals 14 residues. The V and J ends lost 7 bases and 1 base, in that order; junction bases with no gene match: 5. In DNA, the CDR3 is TGCGCCAGCGCCGCGGGGGGCGGCACAGATACGCAGTATTTT. It specifies CASAAGGGTDTQYF.

V gene TRBV7-9 combines with J gene TRBJ1-1; D is unclear. CDR3 length equals 15 residues. Trimming removed 4 bases from V and 1 base from J, with 13 bases in between. In germline, CDR1 is SEHNR, CDR2 FQNEAQ (reference sequence). For the CDR3, the DNA is TGTGCCAGCAGCTGGGGAAACCGGGGGAACACTGAAGCTTTCTTT. This encodes CASSWGNRGNTEAFF.